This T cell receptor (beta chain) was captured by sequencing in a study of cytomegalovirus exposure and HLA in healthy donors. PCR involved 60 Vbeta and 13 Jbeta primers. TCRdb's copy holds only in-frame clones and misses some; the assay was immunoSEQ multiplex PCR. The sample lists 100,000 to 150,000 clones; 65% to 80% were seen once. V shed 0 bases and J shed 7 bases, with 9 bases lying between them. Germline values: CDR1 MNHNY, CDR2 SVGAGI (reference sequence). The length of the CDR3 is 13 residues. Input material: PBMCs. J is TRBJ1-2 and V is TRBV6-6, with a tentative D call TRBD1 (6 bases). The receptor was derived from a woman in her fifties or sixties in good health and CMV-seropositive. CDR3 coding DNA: TGTGCCAGCAGTTACTCAACAGGGTCTGGCTACACCTTC. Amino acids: CASSYSTGSGYTF.